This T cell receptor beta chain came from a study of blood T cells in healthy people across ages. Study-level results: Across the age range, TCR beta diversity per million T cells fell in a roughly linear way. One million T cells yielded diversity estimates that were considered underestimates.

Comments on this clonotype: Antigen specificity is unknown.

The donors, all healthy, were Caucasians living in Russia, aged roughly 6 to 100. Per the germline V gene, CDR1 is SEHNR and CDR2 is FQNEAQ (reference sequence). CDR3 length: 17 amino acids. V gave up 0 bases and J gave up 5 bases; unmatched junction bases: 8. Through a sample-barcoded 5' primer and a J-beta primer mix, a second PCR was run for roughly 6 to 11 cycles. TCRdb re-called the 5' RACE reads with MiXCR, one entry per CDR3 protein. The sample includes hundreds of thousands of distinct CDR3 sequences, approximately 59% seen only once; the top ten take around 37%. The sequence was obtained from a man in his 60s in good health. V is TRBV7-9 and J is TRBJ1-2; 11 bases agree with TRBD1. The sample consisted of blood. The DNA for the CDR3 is TGTGCCAGCAGCTTAGCTGGGACAGGGGGTATTTCGTATGGCTACACCTTC. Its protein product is CASSLAGTGGISYGYTF.